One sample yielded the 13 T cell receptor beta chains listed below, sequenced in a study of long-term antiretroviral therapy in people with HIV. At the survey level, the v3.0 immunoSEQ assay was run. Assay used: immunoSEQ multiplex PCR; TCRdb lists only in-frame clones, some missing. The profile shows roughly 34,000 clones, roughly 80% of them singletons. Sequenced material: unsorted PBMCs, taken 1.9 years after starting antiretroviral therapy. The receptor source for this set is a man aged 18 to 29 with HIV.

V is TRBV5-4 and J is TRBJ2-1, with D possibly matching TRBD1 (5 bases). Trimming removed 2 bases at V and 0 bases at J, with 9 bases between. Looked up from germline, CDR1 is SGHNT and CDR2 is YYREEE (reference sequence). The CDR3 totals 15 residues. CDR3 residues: CASSFQGISYNEQFF. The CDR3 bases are TGTGCCAGCAGCTTCCAGGGTATCTCCTACAATGAGCAGTTCTTC.

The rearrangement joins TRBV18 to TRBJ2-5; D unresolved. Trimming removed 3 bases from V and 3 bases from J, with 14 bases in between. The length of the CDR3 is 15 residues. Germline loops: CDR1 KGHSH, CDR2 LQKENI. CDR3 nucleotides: TGTGCCAGCTCACCGGGTAATGGGTTGGAAGAGACCCAGTACTTC. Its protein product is CASSPGNGLEETQYF.

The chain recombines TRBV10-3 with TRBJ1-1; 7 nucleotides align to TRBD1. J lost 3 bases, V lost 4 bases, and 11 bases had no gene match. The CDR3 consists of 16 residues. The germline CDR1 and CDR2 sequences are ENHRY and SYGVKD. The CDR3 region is CAISVEGGAIDTEAFF. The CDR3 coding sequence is TGTGCCATCAGTGTAGAAGGGGGCGCGATAGACACTGAAGCTTTCTTT.

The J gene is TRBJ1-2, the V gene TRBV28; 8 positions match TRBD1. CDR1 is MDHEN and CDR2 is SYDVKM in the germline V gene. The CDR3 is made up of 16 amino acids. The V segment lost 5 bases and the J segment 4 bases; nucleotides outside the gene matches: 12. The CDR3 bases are TGTGCCAGCAGTCCCCTAGGACAGGGCTCGGGCTATGGCTACACCTTC. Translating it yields CASSPLGQGSGYGYTF.

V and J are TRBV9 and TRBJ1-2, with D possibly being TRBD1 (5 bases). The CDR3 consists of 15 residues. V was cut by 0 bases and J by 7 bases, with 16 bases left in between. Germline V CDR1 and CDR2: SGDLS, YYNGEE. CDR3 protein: CASSVGQYSLGGYTF. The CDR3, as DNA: TGTGCCAGCAGCGTAGGACAGTACAGTTTAGGTGGCTACACCTTC.

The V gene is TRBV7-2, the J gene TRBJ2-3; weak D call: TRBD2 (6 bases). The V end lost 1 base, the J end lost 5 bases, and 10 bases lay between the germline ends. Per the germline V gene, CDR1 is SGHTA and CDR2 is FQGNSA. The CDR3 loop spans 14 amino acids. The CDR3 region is CASSLEEGIDTQYF. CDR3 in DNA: TGTGCCAGCAGCTTAGAGGAGGGGATAGATACGCAGTATTTT.

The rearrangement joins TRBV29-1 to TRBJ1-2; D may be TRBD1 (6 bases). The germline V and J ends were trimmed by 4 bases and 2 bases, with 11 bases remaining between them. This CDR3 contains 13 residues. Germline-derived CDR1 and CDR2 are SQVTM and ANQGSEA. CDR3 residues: CSVASGANYGYTF. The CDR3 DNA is TGCAGCGTTGCGTCGGGGGCAAACTATGGCTACACCTTC. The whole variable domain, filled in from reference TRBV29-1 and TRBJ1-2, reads SAVISQKPSRDICQRGTSLTIQCQVDSQVTMMFWYRQQPGQSLTLIATANQGSEATYESGFVIDKFPISRPNLTFSTLTVSNMSPEDSSIYLCSVASGANYGYTFGSGTRLTVV.

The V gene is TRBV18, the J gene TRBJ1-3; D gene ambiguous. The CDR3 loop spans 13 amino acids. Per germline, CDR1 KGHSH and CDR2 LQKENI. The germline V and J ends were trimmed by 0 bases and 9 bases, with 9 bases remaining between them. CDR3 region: CASSPPVGRTIYF. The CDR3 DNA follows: TGTGCCAGCTCACCACCGGTCGGCCGCACCATATATTTT.

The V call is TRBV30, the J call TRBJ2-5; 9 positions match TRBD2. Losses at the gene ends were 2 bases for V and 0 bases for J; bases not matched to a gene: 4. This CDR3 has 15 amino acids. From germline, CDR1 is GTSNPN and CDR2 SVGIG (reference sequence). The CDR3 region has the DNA TGTGCCTGGAGTCAGCTAGCGGGGTACCAAGAGACCCAGTACTTC. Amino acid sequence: CAWSQLAGYQETQYF.

This CDR3 is CASSPDGENTEAFF. Written as DNA, the CDR3 is TGCGCCAGCAGTCCCGACGGGGAGAACACTGAAGCTTTCTTT. This chain links TRBV5-1 with TRBJ1-1; unclear D gene. The CDR3 totals 14 residues. The V end was cut by 5 bases, the J end by 1 base, with 12 bases between. Looked up from germline, CDR1 is SGHRS and CDR2 is YFSETQ.

The DNA for the CDR3 is TGCAGCGTGACGGGACAAATGAACACTGAAGCTTTCTTT. Its translation: CSVTGQMNTEAFF. The rearrangement links TRBV29-1 to TRBJ1-1; D is perhaps TRBD1 (6 bases). V lost 6 bases, J lost 0 bases, and 11 bases lay in between. CDR1 and CDR2 from the germline V gene are SQVTM and ANQGSEA. The CDR3 spans 13 residues.

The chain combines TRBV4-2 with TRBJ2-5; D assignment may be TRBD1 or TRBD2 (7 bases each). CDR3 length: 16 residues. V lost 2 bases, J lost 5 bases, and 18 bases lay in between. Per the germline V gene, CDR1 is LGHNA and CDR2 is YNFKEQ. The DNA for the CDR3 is TGTGCCAGCAGCCAACTCCAGGGGGGGGCTCGGGAGACCCAGTACTTC. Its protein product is CASSQLQGGARETQYF.

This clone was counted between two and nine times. CDR3 sequence: CASSLRGGQGSDTQYF. The CDR3 nucleotides read TGCGCCAGCAGCTTGAGGGGGGGACAGGGCTCAGATACGCAGTATTTT. The chain couples TRBV5-1 to TRBJ2-3; TRBD1 agrees at 9 bases. The CDR3 has 16 amino acids. V dropped 1 base and J dropped 4; count of bases not matched to a gene: 7. The germline gives CDR1 SGHRS, CDR2 YFSETQ. Variable domain in full (rest from reference TRBV5-1 and TRBJ2-3): KAGVTQTPRYLIKTRGQQVTLSCSPISGHRSVSWYQQTPGQGLQFLFEYFSETQRNKGNFPGRFSGRQFSNSRSEMNVSTLELGDSALYLCASSLRGGQGSDTQYFGPGTRLTVL.